This section outlines one T cell receptor (beta chain) sequence together with its context. Its target is not known. This sample is part of a study of a mutant IDH1 vaccine in newly diagnosed glioma. Study background: Commencement of vaccination occurred 4-6 weeks following radiotherapy alone, or concurrently with temozolomide cycles. Treated patients, about 60% male and 37.5% female, averaged about 42 years of age. Beforehand, treatment had been radiotherapy, temozolomide, or both; the majority received both.

Clones were sequenced by immunoSEQ multiplex PCR, and TCRdb holds only the in-frame ones, with some missing. The table lists over 45,000 clones, 84% of them singletons, with over 7% in the top ten. Study results and caveats: Shifts in the top peripheral T cell clonotypes seemed unrelated to pseudoprogression.

Time point defined: week 5, during vaccination. With topical imiquimod, each dose of the vaccine consisted of 300 ug of mutant IDH1 20-mer peptide. CDR1 and CDR2 from the germline V gene are SGHRS and YFSETQ. The J segment lost 1 base and the V segment lost 6 bases, leaving 10 bases of the junction unmatched. The CDR3 covers 16 residues. This specimen was PBMCs, taken from a glioma patient whose treatment included an IDH1 peptide vaccine. This receptor was taken from a woman aged 45-65 years with glioma. The J gene is TRBJ2-3, the V gene TRBV5-1, with 8 bases aligning to TRBD1. The DNA of the CDR3 is TGCGCCAGCAACGGGGTCCAGGGGGCGGGCACAGATACGCAGTATTTT. It is translated as CASNGVQGAGTDTQYF.